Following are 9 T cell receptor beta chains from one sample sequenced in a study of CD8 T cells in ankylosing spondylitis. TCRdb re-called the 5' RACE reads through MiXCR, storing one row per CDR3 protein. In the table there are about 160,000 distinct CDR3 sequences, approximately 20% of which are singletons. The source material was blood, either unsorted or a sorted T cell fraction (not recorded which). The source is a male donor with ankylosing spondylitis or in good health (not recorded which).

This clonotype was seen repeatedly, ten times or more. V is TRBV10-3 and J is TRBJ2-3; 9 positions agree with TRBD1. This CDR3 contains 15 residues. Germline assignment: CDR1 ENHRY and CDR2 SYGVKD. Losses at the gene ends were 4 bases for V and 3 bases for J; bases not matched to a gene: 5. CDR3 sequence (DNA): TGTGCCATCAGTGCCCGGGACAGGGAGACAGATACGCAGTATTTT. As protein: CAISARDRETDTQYF.

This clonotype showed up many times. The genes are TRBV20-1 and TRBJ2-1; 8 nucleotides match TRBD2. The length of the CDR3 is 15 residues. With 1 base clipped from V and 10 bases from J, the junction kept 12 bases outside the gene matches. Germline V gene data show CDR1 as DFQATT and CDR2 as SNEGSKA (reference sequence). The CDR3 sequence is CSARVSAGEKEEQFF. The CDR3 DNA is TGCAGTGCTAGAGTTTCAGCGGGAGAAAAGGAGGAGCAGTTCTTC.

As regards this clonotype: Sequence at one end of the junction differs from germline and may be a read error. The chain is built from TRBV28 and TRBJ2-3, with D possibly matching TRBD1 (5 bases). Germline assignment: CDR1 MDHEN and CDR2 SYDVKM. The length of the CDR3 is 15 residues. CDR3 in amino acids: CASSLSGPQTGTQYF. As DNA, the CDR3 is TGTGCCAGCAGTTTATCAGGTCCTCAAACAGGTACGCAGTATTTT.

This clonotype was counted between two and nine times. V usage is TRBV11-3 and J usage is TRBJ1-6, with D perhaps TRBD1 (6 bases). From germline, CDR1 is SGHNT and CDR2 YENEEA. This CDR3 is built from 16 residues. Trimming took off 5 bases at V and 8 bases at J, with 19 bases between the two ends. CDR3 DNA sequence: TGTGCCAGCAGCCCTACCCCAAACAGGGCTCATTCACCCCTCCACTTT. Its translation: CASSPTPNRAHSPLHF.

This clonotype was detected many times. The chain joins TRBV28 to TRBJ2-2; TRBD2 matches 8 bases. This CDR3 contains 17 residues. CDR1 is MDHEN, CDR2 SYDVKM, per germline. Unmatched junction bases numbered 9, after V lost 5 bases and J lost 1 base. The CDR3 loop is CASSTSVAGKNTGELFF. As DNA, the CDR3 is TGTGCCAGCAGTACCTCCGTAGCGGGGAAGAACACCGGGGAGCTGTTTTTT.

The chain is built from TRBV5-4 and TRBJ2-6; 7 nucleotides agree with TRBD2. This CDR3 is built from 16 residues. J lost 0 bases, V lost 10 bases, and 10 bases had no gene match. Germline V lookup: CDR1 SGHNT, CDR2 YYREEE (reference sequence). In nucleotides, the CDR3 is TGTGCCTGGTGGGGAGGGGTTCCCTCTGGGGCCAACGTCCTGACTTTC. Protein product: CAWWGGVPSGANVLTF.

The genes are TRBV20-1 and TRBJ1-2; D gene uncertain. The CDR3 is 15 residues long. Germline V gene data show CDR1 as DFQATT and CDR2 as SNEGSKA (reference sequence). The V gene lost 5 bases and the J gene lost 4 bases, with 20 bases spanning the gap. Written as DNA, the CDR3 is TGCAGTGCTGAGGATTCCCTGGGCAGCGGCTATGGCTACACCTTC. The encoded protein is CSAEDSLGSGYGYTF.

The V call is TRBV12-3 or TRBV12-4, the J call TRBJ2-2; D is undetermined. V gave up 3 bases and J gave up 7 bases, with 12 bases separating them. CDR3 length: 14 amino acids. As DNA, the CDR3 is TGTGCCAGCAGTTTTGTCCACACAAACGGGGAGCTGTTTTTT. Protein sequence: CASSFVHTNGELFF.

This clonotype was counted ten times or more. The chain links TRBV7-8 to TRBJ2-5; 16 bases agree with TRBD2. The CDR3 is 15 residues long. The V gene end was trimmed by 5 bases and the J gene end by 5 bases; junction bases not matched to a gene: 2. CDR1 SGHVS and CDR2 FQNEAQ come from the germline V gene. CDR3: CASSLGLAGGETQYF. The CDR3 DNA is TGTGCCAGCAGCCTGGGACTAGCGGGAGGGGAGACCCAGTACTTC.